This T cell receptor beta chain derives from a study of CD8 T cells in ankylosing spondylitis. Broader study findings: Disease-linked clones were found to be CD8+ and relatively rare in peripheral blood.

TCRdb independently ran MiXCR on the 5' RACE reads; one entry per CDR3 protein. The top ten hold 5.1% of the sample, which has around 88,000 distinct CDR3 sequences, 7.5% to 9% seen once. Many counts were recorded for this clonotype. Its antigen remains unknown. V dropped 2 bases and J dropped 8 bases, with 13 bases sitting between them. Looked up from germline, CDR1 is MNHEY and CDR2 is SVGAGI. This CDR3 comprises 15 residues. The genes are TRBV6-5 and TRBJ1-6, with D perhaps TRBD1 (5 bases). Sequencing was done on a sample of blood, either unsorted or a sorted T cell fraction (not recorded which). This clonotype was sampled from a male donor with ankylosing spondylitis or in good health (not recorded which). The CDR3 loop reads CASSYDAQQDSPLHF. CDR3 coding DNA: TGTGCCAGCAGTTACGACGCCCAACAGGATTCACCCCTCCACTTT.